A single sample is the source of the 11 T cell receptor beta chains below, sequenced in a study of blood T cell repertoires in COVID-19. Produced via immunoSEQ multiplex PCR; TCRdb's table is partial and in-frame only. The sample contains around 260,000 clones, more than 75% of which appear only once. The sample was peripheral blood. These TCRs come from a middle-aged woman who had recovered from COVID-19.

The J gene is TRBJ2-5, the V gene TRBV5-1; 9 nucleotides match TRBD2. This CDR3 comprises 16 residues. Trimming took 2 bases from V and 3 from J; bases not matched to a gene: 8. The V gene's germline CDR1 is SGHRS and CDR2 YFSETQ. CDR3 in amino acids: CASSLLTSGQEETQYF. CDR3 in DNA: TGCGCCAGCAGCTTATTGACTAGCGGCCAGGAAGAGACCCAGTACTTC. The complete variable domain, with remaining parts taken from reference TRBV5-1 and TRBJ2-5, reads KAGVTQTPRYLIKTRGQQVTLSCSPISGHRSVSWYQQTPGQGLQFLFEYFSETQRNKGNFPGRFSGRQFSNSRSEMNVSTLELGDSALYLCASSLLTSGQEETQYFGPGTRLLVL.

This sequence joins TRBV18 and TRBJ1-1, with a tentative D call TRBD1 (5 bases). CDR3 length equals 16 residues. V lost 4 bases and J 0 bases, leaving 15 bases between the germline ends. CDR1 and CDR2 (germline): KGHSH, LQKENI. CDR3 DNA: TGTGCCAGCTCACATCGGGCCCAGGGCGTGAACACTGAAGCTTTCTTT. This sequence encodes CASSHRAQGVNTEAFF.

The V call is TRBV5-5, the J call TRBJ2-5, with 9 nucleotides matching TRBD2. Trimming removed 3 bases from V and 4 bases from J; junction bases left unmatched: 13. The CDR3 covers 17 residues. Germline V gives CDR1 SGHKS, CDR2 YYEKEE (reference sequence). CDR3 region: CASSSVAGERIGETQYF. DNA for the CDR3: TGTGCCAGCAGCTCCGTAGCGGGGGAGCGAATCGGAGAGACCCAGTACTTC.

Remarks on this clone: One end of the junction varies from germline; a read error may be responsible. V gene TRBV9 combines with J gene TRBJ2-7, with TRBD2 as a possible D gene (5 bases). The CDR3 totals 9 residues. Germline V lookup: CDR1 SGDLS, CDR2 YYNGEE. The CDR3, as DNA: TGTGCCAGCAGCGTAGAGGCGGGCTTC. Amino acids: CASSVEAGF. Based on the CDR3 plus reference TRBV9 and TRBJ2-7, the full variable domain is DSGVTQTPKHLITATGQRVTLRCSPRSGDLSVYWYQQSLDQGLQFLIQYYNGEERAKGNILERFSAQQFPDLHSELNLSSLELGDSALYFCASSVEAGFGPGTRLTVT.

This clone was counted only a few times. The chain has TRBV6-5 and TRBJ1-2; a possible D gene is TRBD1 (6 bases). Per the germline V gene, CDR1 is MNHEY and CDR2 is SVGAGI. Trimming took 3 bases from V and 6 from J, leaving 14 bases between them. The CDR3 consists of 14 residues. CDR3 DNA sequence: TGTGCCAGCAGTTATGGACAGTCCTTGAATGGCTACACCTTC. Translation: CASSYGQSLNGYTF.

The chain employs TRBV2 and TRBJ2-2; D gene uncertain. The V gene's germline CDR1 is SNHLY and CDR2 FYNNEI. V lost 0 bases, J lost 0 bases, and 8 bases lay in between. This CDR3 is built from 16 residues. In DNA, the CDR3 is TGTGCCAGCAGTGAAGCGAGGCCTGCGAACACCGGGGAGCTGTTTTTT. Protein: CASSEARPANTGELFF.

This sequence joins TRBV7-2 and TRBJ2-3; TRBD2 is a possible D gene (7 bases). This CDR3 has 14 amino acids. With 6 bases removed from V and 0 bases from J, the gap between germline ends came to 10 bases. The germline V gene encodes CDR1 SGHTA and CDR2 FQGNSA. This CDR3 is CASRGGVSTDTQYF. The CDR3 nucleotides are TGTGCCAGCAGAGGGGGGGTTAGCACAGATACGCAGTATTTT.

The chain combines TRBV6-2 or TRBV6-3 with TRBJ1-1; 7 bases agree with TRBD1. The trim removed 1 base at V and 5 bases at J, leaving 10 bases unmatched. Germline V gene lookup returns CDR1 MNHEY and CDR2 SVGEGT. The CDR3 is 16 residues long. CDR3 residues: CASSYYPGQWNTEAFF. In DNA form, the CDR3 reads TGTGCCAGCAGTTACTACCCGGGACAGTGGAATACTGAAGCTTTCTTT.

This clone was picked up a small number of times. The V call is TRBV11-2, the J call TRBJ1-2; D uncertain. Germline V gene lookup returns CDR1 SGHAT and CDR2 FQNNGV. This CDR3 is 13 amino acids long. V lost 3 bases to trimming and J lost 2 bases, with 7 bases between them. CDR3 DNA: TGTGCCAGCAGCTTTGGGCAAAACTATGGCTACACCTTC. Protein product: CASSFGQNYGYTF.

CDR3 protein: CASSYTYRDSYGYTF. Written as DNA, the CDR3 is TGTGCCAGCAGCTACACTTACAGGGATTCGTATGGCTACACCTTC. The V gene is TRBV7-8, the J gene TRBJ1-2; D perhaps matches TRBD1 (6 bases). Trimming took 4 bases from V and 5 from J, leaving 17 bases between them. The CDR3 is 15 residues long. The germline gives CDR1 SGHVS, CDR2 FQNEAQ.

This clone was seen only once. The rearrangement uses TRBV5-1 and TRBJ2-3, with 8 bases identical to TRBD1. Germline V gives CDR1 SGHRS, CDR2 YFSETQ. The CDR3 is 16 residues long. Trimming took 7 bases from V and 1 from J; bases not matched to a gene: 11. CDR3 coding DNA: TGCGCCAGCCGGATCAGGTCGGGACAGGGCACAGATACGCAGTATTTT. Translation: CASRIRSGQGTDTQYF.